This TCR beta chain was retrieved from a study of blood T cell repertoires in COVID-19. The overall study: From T cells, B-cell-depleted T cells, or PBMCs came the material, which was cDNA or gDNA.

This clone was counted a single time. The repertoire was sequenced with immunoSEQ multiplex PCR; TCRdb's copy has only in-frame clones and lacks some. The table has 200,000 to 300,000 clones, approximately 85% seen once. The CDR3 totals 13 residues. V was clipped by 5 bases and J by 6 bases; unmatched bases: 1. Germline V gene lookup returns CDR1 MNHNY and CDR2 SVGAGI (reference sequence). The chain recombines TRBV6-6 with TRBJ1-6, with TRBD1 identical over 7 bases. The sequence came from an older woman with active or convalescent COVID-19. The sequencing input was peripheral blood. DNA of the CDR3: TGTGCCAGCAGTGACAGGGCTAATTCACCCCTCCACTTT. This codes for CASSDRANSPLHF.